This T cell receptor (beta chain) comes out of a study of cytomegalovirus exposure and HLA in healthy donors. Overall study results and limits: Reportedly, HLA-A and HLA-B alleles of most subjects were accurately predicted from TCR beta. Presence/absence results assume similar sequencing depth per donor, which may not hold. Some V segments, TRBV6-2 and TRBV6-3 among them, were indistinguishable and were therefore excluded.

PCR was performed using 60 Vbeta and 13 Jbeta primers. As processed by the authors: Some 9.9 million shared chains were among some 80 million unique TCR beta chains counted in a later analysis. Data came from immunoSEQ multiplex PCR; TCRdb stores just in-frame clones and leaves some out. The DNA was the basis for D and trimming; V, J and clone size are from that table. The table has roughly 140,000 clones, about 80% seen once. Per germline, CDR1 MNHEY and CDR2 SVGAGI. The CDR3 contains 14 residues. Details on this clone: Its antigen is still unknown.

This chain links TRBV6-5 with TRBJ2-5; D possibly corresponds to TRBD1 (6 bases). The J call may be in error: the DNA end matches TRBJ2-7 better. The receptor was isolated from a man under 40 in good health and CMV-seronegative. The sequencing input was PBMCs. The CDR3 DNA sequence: TGTGCCAGCAGTACCACAGGGTCCTCCTACGAGCAGTACTTC. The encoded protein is CASSTTGSSYEQYF.